These 28 T cell receptor beta chains were all obtained from the same sample, sequenced in a study of human T cells and chemical hapten exposure. A single record per CDR3 protein comes from TCRdb applying MiXCR to the RACE reads. Of 180,000 or so distinct CDR3 sequences listed, roughly 30% were seen once; the top ten hold about 2.8%. Regarding time point: pre-sensitization, week 0. Noted treatment: therapeutic diphenylcyclopropenone sensitization with weekly scalp DPC. Sample: whole blood, taken in connection with sensitization to the hapten diphenylcyclopropenone (DPC). These TCRs come from a woman under 40 with alopecia areata. Some clones in this sample may be carry-over from other donors' samples.

The sample holds a few counts of this clonotype. The J gene is TRBJ2-4, the V gene TRBV6-2 or TRBV6-3; D unresolved. The CDR3 totals 13 residues. Germline-derived CDR1 and CDR2 are MNHEY and SVGEGT. V lost 5 bases, J lost 1 base, and 6 bases lay in between. CDR3 DNA sequence: TGTGCCAGCAGTCAAGGCGCCAAAAACATTCAGTACTTC. This translates into CASSQGAKNIQYF.

The chain has TRBV6-5 and TRBJ1-2; D is unclear. Per germline, CDR1 MNHEY and CDR2 SVGAGI. The CDR3 contains 12 residues. V lost 6 bases to trimming and J lost 4 bases, with 9 bases between them. CDR3 protein: CASSRGAYGYTF. The DNA for the CDR3 is TGTGCCAGCAGCCGCGGAGCCTATGGCTACACCTTC.

The rearrangement joins TRBV18 to TRBJ1-1; possible D gene TRBD1, 5 bases. This CDR3 is built from 16 residues. V was pared by 2 bases and J by 6 bases, with 19 bases between. The germline CDR1 and CDR2 sequences are KGHSH and LQKENI. The CDR3 bases are TGTGCCAGCTCACCAGATCGCCGGGGGGATGGGGCTGAAGCTTTCTTT. As protein: CASSPDRRGDGAEAFF.

The V call is TRBV9, the J call TRBJ2-1, with 9 bases matching TRBD2. Germline V gene lookup returns CDR1 SGDLS and CDR2 YYNGEE. The CDR3 runs to 16 residues. V dropped 0 bases and J dropped 6; count of bases not matched to a gene: 7. The CDR3 reads CASSVVGSGRANEQFF. In DNA form, the CDR3 reads TGTGCCAGCAGCGTAGTTGGTAGCGGGAGAGCCAATGAGCAGTTCTTC.

This clonotype was found a few times. The chain joins TRBV7-3 to TRBJ2-5; a possible D gene is TRBD2 (7 bases). The CDR3 covers 19 residues. Germline V gene sequence: CDR1 SGHTA, CDR2 FQGTGA. The ends were cut back, 2 bases at V and 2 bases at J, with 24 bases in the middle. The CDR3 DNA reads as TGTGCCAGCAGCTTACAAGGGGGTGGCGGCGGGGGTAGACAAGAGACCCAGTACTTC. Protein: CASSLQGGGGGGRQETQYF.

The sample holds a few counts of this clonotype. The rearrangement links TRBV29-1 to TRBJ2-2, with 7 bases matching TRBD1. The length of the CDR3 is 12 residues. With 7 bases clipped from V and 4 bases from J, the junction kept 3 bases outside the gene matches. CDR1 and CDR2 from the germline V gene are SQVTM and ANQGSEA. The CDR3 DNA follows: TGCAGCGGGACAGGAGGCACCGGGGAGCTGTTTTTT. Amino acid sequence: CSGTGGTGELFF.

The chain joins TRBV10-3 to TRBJ2-1; possibly TRBD2 for D (5 bases). V was pared by 7 bases and J by 6 bases, with 16 bases between. This CDR3 comprises 14 residues. Germline V gene sequence: CDR1 ENHRY, CDR2 SYGVKD. The CDR3 DNA reads TGTGCCATCACCCATACCGGACTGAGCAATGAGCAGTTCTTC. Translation: CAITHTGLSNEQFF.

The V and J genes are TRBV7-2 and TRBJ2-3; tentatively, D is TRBD1 or TRBD2 (6 bases each). This CDR3 comprises 13 residues. CDR1 SGHTA and CDR2 FQGNSA come from the germline V gene. With 5 bases removed from V and 8 bases from J, the gap between germline ends came to 14 bases. CDR3 coding DNA: TGTGCCAGCAGCCGCCCCACGGGGGCTACGCAGTATTTT. The encoded protein is CASSRPTGATQYF.

The chain uses TRBV15 and TRBJ2-7; 8 nucleotides match TRBD1. Germline trimming cut 5 bases from V and 4 bases from J; bases unmatched to any gene: 7. The CDR3 has 14 amino acids. Germline V gene data show CDR1 as LNHNV and CDR2 as YYDKDF (reference sequence). The CDR3 DNA sequence: TGTGCCACCAGCCCTCGGACAGGGCCTTACGAGCAGTACTTC. The encoded protein is CATSPRTGPYEQYF.

The rearrangement uses TRBV7-2 and TRBJ2-3; TRBD2 aligns across 7 bases. Trimming cost V 8 bases and J 3 bases; bases outside gene matches: 11. Germline-derived CDR1 and CDR2 are SGHTA and FQGNSA. The CDR3 length is 15 residues. CDR3: CASFGSGGRTDTQYF. The CDR3 DNA sequence: TGTGCCAGCTTTGGGTCGGGGGGTCGGACAGATACGCAGTATTTT.

In nucleotides, the CDR3 is TGTGCCAGCAGTTTTCGCAGGCCGAACACTGAAGCTTTCTTT. It translates to CASSFRRPNTEAFF. The chain carries TRBV28 and TRBJ1-1; no reliable D call. Trimming stripped 3 bases from V and 1 base from J, with 9 bases between. From germline, CDR1 is MDHEN and CDR2 SYDVKM. The CDR3 has 14 amino acids.

This clonotype appeared once. The V gene is TRBV5-5, the J gene TRBJ2-1; D unclear. Germline V gene data show CDR1 as SGHKS and CDR2 as YYEKEE (reference sequence). The length of the CDR3 is 11 residues. Trimming cost V 7 bases and J 8 bases, with 10 bases left between them. The CDR3, as DNA: TGTGCCAGCGATATCTCCGATGAGCAGTTCTTC. Its protein is CASDISDEQFF.

The DNA for the CDR3 is TGCAGCGCGAGGGACAGGAGCACAGATACGCAGTATTTT. Translated: CSARDRSTDTQYF. The chain couples TRBV29-1 to TRBJ2-3, with 8 bases that match TRBD1. The CDR3 is 13 residues long. Trimming cost V 7 bases and J 0 bases; bases outside gene matches: 3. The V gene's germline CDR1 is SQVTM and CDR2 ANQGSEA.

This chain connects TRBV7-2 to TRBJ2-1; 8 bases match TRBD1. J gave up 4 bases and V 4 bases, and 3 bases lay outside the gene matches. There are 14 residues in the CDR3. Germline V CDR1 and CDR2: SGHTA, FQGNSA. The CDR3 region is CASSSRDRYNEQFF. The CDR3 region has the DNA TGTGCCAGCAGCTCCCGGGACAGGTACAATGAGCAGTTCTTC.

This clonotype was detected a few times. This chain connects TRBV11-2 to TRBJ1-3; D gene unclear. V was trimmed by 1 base and J by 0 bases, leaving 7 bases between them. Germline V lookup: CDR1 SGHAT, CDR2 FQNNGV. This CDR3 contains 15 residues. As DNA, the CDR3 is TGTGCCAGCAGCTTAGTAGGCCTCTCTGGAAACACCATATATTTT. This encodes CASSLVGLSGNTIYF.

This clonotype turned up a few times. The V and J genes are TRBV5-1 and TRBJ2-7, with a tentative D call TRBD1 (5 bases). Germline V gives CDR1 SGHRS, CDR2 YFSETQ. The CDR3 runs to 13 residues. The V and J ends lost 4 bases and 3 bases respectively, with 11 bases between them. CDR3 sequence: CASSPDNHYEQYF. For the CDR3, the DNA is TGCGCCAGCAGCCCGGACAACCACTACGAGCAGTACTTC.

The rearrangement uses TRBV2 and TRBJ1-4; the D gene is possibly TRBD1 (6 bases). CDR3 length equals 14 residues. Germline V gene data show CDR1 as SNHLY and CDR2 as FYNNEI. Trimming pared 7 bases from V and 8 bases from J, leaving 17 bases between. The CDR3 sequence is CASTRGGQGEKLFF. The DNA of the CDR3 is TGTGCCAGCACCCGAGGGGGGCAGGGGGAAAAACTGTTTTTT.

V is TRBV7-2 and J is TRBJ2-5, with TRBD2 matching 12 bases. The germline gives CDR1 SGHTA, CDR2 FQGNSA. V lost 5 bases and J lost 4; bases outside the gene matches: 5. The CDR3 consists of 15 residues. The CDR3: CASSPRLAGVETQYF. Written as DNA, the CDR3 is TGTGCCAGCAGCCCAAGACTAGCGGGAGTAGAGACCCAGTACTTC.

Concerning this clonotype: A clone one base away is much larger, so this may be a read error. The rearrangement joins TRBV28 to TRBJ1-4; 7 positions agree with TRBD1. V lost 10 bases and J lost 3; bases outside the gene matches: 2. In germline, CDR1 is MDHEN, CDR2 SYDVKM. The CDR3 covers 12 residues. In DNA form, the CDR3 reads TGTGCCAACAGGGGCCCTAATGAAAAACTGTTTTTT. Protein product: CANRGPNEKLFF.

This clonotype appeared once. The chain carries TRBV10-3 and TRBJ2-3; D may be TRBD2 (5 bases). Germline V CDR1 and CDR2: ENHRY, SYGVKD. The CDR3 is made up of 13 amino acids. Trimming shortened V by 3 bases and J by 3 bases, and 7 bases separated the two germline ends. The CDR3 sequence: CAISELETDTQYF. DNA for the CDR3: TGTGCCATCAGTGAACTAGAAACAGATACGCAGTATTTT.

The genes are TRBV29-1 and TRBJ2-3; 7 bases are a match to TRBD2. Germline lookup yields CDR1 SQVTM and CDR2 ANQGSEA. The CDR3 sequence is 14 residues long. V trimming: 5 bases; J trimming: 7 bases; junction bases outside the gene matches: 12. Written as DNA, the CDR3 is TGCAGCGTTTTAGCGGGCCGACAGCAAAATACGCAGTATTTT. This translates into CSVLAGRQQNTQYF.

This clonotype was detected many times. This chain connects TRBV20-1 to TRBJ1-2, with D maybe TRBD1 (6 bases). CDR1 DFQATT and CDR2 SNEGSKA come from the germline V gene (reference sequence). Trimming removed 0 bases from V and 8 bases from J, with 13 bases in between. The CDR3 has 13 residues. The CDR3 coding sequence is TGCAGTGCTAGAGATCTGGGAGGGGGAGGCTACACCTTC. It translates to CSARDLGGGGYTF.

The chain joins TRBV5-1 to TRBJ2-1, with 10 bases identical to TRBD2. The CDR3 runs to 15 residues. V was clipped by 3 bases and J by 7 bases; unmatched bases: 7. Germline CDR1 and CDR2: SGHRS and YFSETQ. The CDR3 DNA follows: TGCGCCAGCAGCTCCAGCGGGGGGGCGGGGAATGAGCAGTTCTTC. Translation gives CASSSSGGAGNEQFF.

This chain uses TRBV12-3 or TRBV12-4 with TRBJ2-7; TRBD1 or TRBD2 may be the D gene (5 bases each). This CDR3 has 14 residues. Between the trimmed V and J ends, which lost 6 bases and 2 bases, there was a span of 14 bases. The CDR3 reads CASSPVRGPYEQYF. The CDR3 DNA sequence: TGTGCCAGCAGCCCCGTGAGGGGACCCTACGAGCAGTACTTC.

This chain connects TRBV7-2 to TRBJ1-6; 9 bases map to TRBD1. The CDR3 totals 15 residues. Germline trimming cut 5 bases from V and 9 bases from J; bases unmatched to any gene: 8. CDR1 is SGHTA and CDR2 is FQGNSA in the germline V gene. As DNA, the CDR3 is TGTGCCAGCAGCGAGGGACAGGGAATGAGTTCACCCCTCCACTTT. Its translation is CASSEGQGMSSPLHF. The variable domain in full, with the rest retrieved from reference TRBV7-2 and TRBJ1-6, is GAGVSQSPSNKVTEKGKDVELRCDPISGHTALYWYRQSLGQGLEFLIYFQGNSAPDKSGLPSDRFSAERTGGSVSTLTIQRTQQEDSAVYLCASSEGQGMSSPLHFGNGTRLTVT.

This chain links TRBV18 with TRBJ2-1; 7 bases agree with TRBD2. The CDR3 length is 15 residues. Losses at the gene ends were 6 bases for V and 7 bases for J; bases not matched to a gene: 12. Per germline, CDR1 KGHSH and CDR2 LQKENI. The CDR3 loop is CASSQSGDPRNEQFF. CDR3 nucleotides: TGTGCCAGCTCCCAGAGCGGGGACCCCCGGAATGAGCAGTTCTTC.

This rearrangement joins TRBV7-2 to TRBJ2-4, with 7 bases matching TRBD1. The germline CDR1 and CDR2 sequences are SGHTA and FQGNSA. The CDR3 consists of 15 residues. The V gene end was trimmed by 7 bases and the J gene end by 3 bases; junction bases not matched to a gene: 9. This chain's CDR3 is CASTIDRTGKNIQYF. As DNA, the CDR3 is TGTGCCAGCACCATAGACCGGACAGGCAAAAACATTCAGTACTTC.

This clonotype turned up a few times. The chain uses TRBV4-3 and TRBJ1-4; 7 bases are shared with TRBD1. The J segment lost 1 base and the V segment lost 6 bases, leaving 8 bases of the junction unmatched. The CDR3 length is 16 residues. Germline V gives CDR1 LGHNA, CDR2 YSLEER. The CDR3 protein is CASSRGQGGTNEKLFF. CDR3 nucleotides: TGCGCCAGCAGTCGAGGGCAGGGGGGAACTAATGAAAAACTGTTTTTT.